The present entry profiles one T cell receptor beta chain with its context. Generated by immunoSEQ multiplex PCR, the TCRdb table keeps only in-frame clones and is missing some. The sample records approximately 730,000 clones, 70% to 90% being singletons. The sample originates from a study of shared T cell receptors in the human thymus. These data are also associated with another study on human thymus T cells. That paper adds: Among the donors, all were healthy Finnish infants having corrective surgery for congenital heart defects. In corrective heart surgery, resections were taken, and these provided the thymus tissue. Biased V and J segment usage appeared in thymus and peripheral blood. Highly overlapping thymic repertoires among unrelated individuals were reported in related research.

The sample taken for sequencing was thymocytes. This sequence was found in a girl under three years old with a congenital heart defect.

The DNA of the CDR3 is TGTGCCAGCAGCCAAGAGGGAGTGATCGGGGGGGACGAGCAGTACTTC. Its translation is CASSQEGVIGGDEQYF. The gene calls are TRBV14 and TRBJ2-7, with 8 nucleotides matching TRBD2. This CDR3 is built from 16 residues. V was clipped by 0 bases and J by 5 bases; unmatched bases: 9. Germline CDR1 reads SGHDN; CDR2 reads FVKESK. The variable domain in full, with the rest retrieved from reference TRBV14 and TRBJ2-7, is EAGVTQFPSHSVIEKGQTVTLRCDPISGHDNLYWYRRVMGKEIKFLLHFVKESKQDESGMPNNRFLAERTGGTYSTLKVQPAELEDSGVYFCASSQEGVIGGDEQYFGPGTRLTVT.